The 16 T cell receptor beta chains below come from one sample, sequenced in a study of breast tumors, draining lymph nodes, adjacent tissues. TCRdb re-derived calls from the multiplex PCR reads in MiXCR, one entry per CDR3 protein. The sample records 20,000 or so distinct CDR3 sequences, more than 25% being singletons. What was sequenced was breast tumor tissue. The receptor set was obtained from a female donor with breast cancer. Some clones in this sample may be carry-over from other donors' samples.

This clonotype appeared a single time. The J gene is TRBJ2-7, the V gene TRBV20-1; 11 nucleotides align to TRBD2. The V gene end was trimmed by 6 bases and the J gene end by 7 bases; junction bases not matched to a gene: 5. The CDR3 spans 12 residues. Germline CDR1 reads DFQATT; CDR2 reads SNEGSKA (reference sequence). CDR3 in DNA: TGCAGTGCCCAGGGACTAGCGGAAGAGCAGTACTTC. This codes for CSAQGLAEEQYF.

This clonotype appeared many times. V and J are TRBV20-1 and TRBJ2-7, with TRBD2 matching over 13 bases. Germline V gene sequence: CDR1 DFQATT, CDR2 SNEGSKA (reference sequence). The CDR3 loop spans 18 amino acids. V lost 0 bases and J lost 0; bases outside the gene matches: 8. DNA for the CDR3: TGCAGTGCTAGAGAACCGGGACTAGCGGGAAGTTTCTCCTACGAGCAGTACTTC. This gives the protein CSAREPGLAGSFSYEQYF.

This clonotype was counted ten times or more. The chain links TRBV20-1 to TRBJ1-2; no reliable D call. The CDR3 consists of 14 residues. The germline V and J ends were trimmed by 3 bases and 8 bases, with 19 bases remaining between them. Germline loops: CDR1 DFQATT, CDR2 SNEGSKA (reference sequence). CDR3 coding DNA: TGCAGTGCTAGTAGTCCCAGTACGGGCGACGGCTACACCTTC. Its translation is CSASSPSTGDGYTF.

The rearrangement links TRBV5-6 to TRBJ2-1; 14 positions agree with TRBD2. This CDR3 is built from 16 residues. CDR1 and CDR2 from the germline V gene are SGHDT and YYEEEE. V lost 4 bases to trimming and J lost 12 bases; unmatched junction nucleotides: 12. The CDR3 is CASSPPGLAGVVGQFF. The CDR3 DNA is TGTGCCAGCAGCCCCCCGGGACTAGCGGGAGTGGTTGGGCAGTTCTTC.

This clonotype was picked up many times. The chain has TRBV29-1 and TRBJ1-2; tentative D call: TRBD1 (6 bases). The V end was cut by 7 bases, the J end by 1 base, with 10 bases between. Germline V gene lookup returns CDR1 SQVTM and CDR2 ANQGSEA. The CDR3 runs 12 residues. The CDR3 here is CSGQVNNYGYTF. The CDR3 DNA reads as TGCAGCGGACAGGTTAATAACTATGGCTACACCTTC.

About this clonotype: This sequence may be a read error, since a much larger clone differs from it by one base. This chain uses TRBV3-1 with TRBJ1-2, with 10 bases lining up with TRBD1. V was clipped by 1 base and J by 7 bases; unmatched bases: 6. CDR3 length: 15 amino acids. In germline, CDR1 is LGHDT, CDR2 YNNKEL (reference sequence). CDR3 in DNA: TGTGCCAGCAGCCAAGGGGACAGGGGAGTCGGTGGCTACACCTTC. It codes for CASSQGDRGVGGYTF.

At least ten counts were recorded for this clonotype. The rearrangement links TRBV2 to TRBJ2-1, with TRBD2 identical over 15 bases. This CDR3 region has 14 residues. The V segment lost 10 bases and the J segment 7 bases; nucleotides outside the gene matches: 5. CDR1 is SNHLY and CDR2 is FYNNEI in the germline V gene. CDR3 bases: TGTGCCACCTTGGGACTAGCGGGAGGTAATGAGCAGTTCTTC. This translates into CATLGLAGGNEQFF.

The chain recombines TRBV7-2 with TRBJ2-7, with D perhaps TRBD1 (5 bases). The length of the CDR3 is 12 residues. CDR1 is SGHTA and CDR2 is FQGNSA in the germline V gene. V shed 4 bases and J shed 2 bases, with 6 bases lying between them. CDR3 nucleotides: TGTGCCAGCAGCTCGGACACCTACGAGCAGTACTTC. It translates to CASSSDTYEQYF.

The V and J genes are TRBV20-1 and TRBJ1-6; D may be TRBD1 (6 bases). CDR1 and CDR2 from the germline V gene are DFQATT and SNEGSKA (reference sequence). V lost 2 bases and J 7 bases, leaving 15 bases between the germline ends. The CDR3 length is 15 residues. The CDR3 DNA sequence: TGCAGTGCTAGATGGGGGGGGGGGGGCAATTCACCCCTCCACTTT. Translated: CSARWGGGGNSPLHF.

The genes are TRBV30 and TRBJ1-1; 7 nucleotides line up with TRBD1. This CDR3 is built from 14 residues. Germline lookup yields CDR1 GTSNPN and CDR2 SVGIG (reference sequence). Losses at the gene ends were 3 bases for V and 4 bases for J; bases not matched to a gene: 8. DNA for the CDR3: TGTGCCTGGAGAGGGACAGTTGCCAGCACTGAAGCTTTCTTT. Encoded protein: CAWRGTVASTEAFF.

This clonotype was seen at least ten times. This rearrangement joins TRBV7-2 to TRBJ1-3; unclear D gene. Germline lookup yields CDR1 SGHTA and CDR2 FQGNSA. This CDR3 region has 15 residues. Trimming took 2 bases from V and 4 from J, leaving 12 bases between them. The CDR3 DNA reads as TGTGCCAGCAGCTTAATCCCGGGAGCCGGAAACACCATATATTTT. This gives the protein CASSLIPGAGNTIYF.

At least ten counts were recorded for this clonotype. CDR3 bases: TGTGCCAGCAGCTCCCGGGACAGGGGATTCTACGAGCAGTACTTC. This sequence encodes CASSSRDRGFYEQYF. The V gene is TRBV11-2, the J gene TRBJ2-7; TRBD1 matches 10 bases. Germline-derived CDR1 and CDR2 are SGHAT and FQNNGV. After removal of 4 bases from V and 3 bases from J, the junction contained 6 bases not matched to a gene. The CDR3 runs 15 residues.

This clonotype was seen once. The chain is built from TRBV5-1 and TRBJ2-3, with 12 bases lining up with TRBD2. Germline trimming cut 4 bases from V and 2 bases from J; bases unmatched to any gene: 5. Germline V CDR1 and CDR2: SGHRS, YFSETQ. The length of the CDR3 is 16 residues. The CDR3 loop reads CASSLRLAGATDTQYF. CDR3 DNA sequence: TGCGCCAGCAGCCTTCGACTAGCGGGGGCCACAGATACGCAGTATTTT.

This clonotype was seen at least ten times. The rearrangement uses TRBV15 and TRBJ2-3; D ambiguous. The V end was cut by 2 bases, the J end by 6 bases, with 6 bases between. This CDR3 has 12 amino acids. In germline, CDR1 is LNHNV, CDR2 YYDKDF (reference sequence). For the CDR3, the DNA is TGTGCCACCAGCAGATTCAGGGATACGCAGTATTTT. Translating gives CATSRFRDTQYF.

This clonotype was counted at least ten times. This rearrangement joins TRBV7-9 to TRBJ2-3; TRBD2 matches 8 bases. The CDR3 contains 20 residues. Germline trimming cut 1 base from V and 3 bases from J; bases unmatched to any gene: 18. CDR1 and CDR2 (germline): SEHNR, FQNEAQ (reference sequence). The CDR3 DNA follows: TGTGCCAGCAGCTTAGATCACACAGCGGGAGAGGTTAAGACGACAGATACGCAGTATTTT. This codes for CASSLDHTAGEVKTTDTQYF.

This clonotype was seen ten or more times. This sequence joins TRBV4-3 and TRBJ1-4; no firm D call. The V end lost 1 base, the J end lost 4 bases, and 10 bases lay between the germline ends. Germline values: CDR1 LGHNA, CDR2 YSLEER. This CDR3 is 15 amino acids long. The chain's CDR3 is CASSQVGVVNEKLFF. As DNA, the CDR3 is TGCGCCAGCAGCCAAGTCGGGGTTGTTAATGAAAAACTGTTTTTT.